What follows are 20 T cell receptor beta chains derived from one specimen sequenced in a study of blood T cells in healthy people across ages. The authors ran a second PCR of 7 to 11 cycles using a sample-barcoded 5' primer and a J-beta primer mix. TCRdb recomputed calls from the 5' RACE reads with MiXCR, one row per CDR3 protein. The data contain fewer than 800,000 distinct CDR3 sequences, approximately 25% of them seen just once; the ten biggest clones take up 9% to 9.5%. The data were also submitted as part of a second study, on T cells of mothers and their children.

The sample taken for sequencing was blood. Receptor source: a boy between 10 and 17 years old in good health.

This clonotype has ten or more counts. The rearrangement uses TRBV6-1 and TRBJ2-1; D ambiguous. CDR3 length: 13 residues. Germline V lookup: CDR1 MNHNS, CDR2 SASEGT. V was shortened by 6 bases and J by 0 bases, with 6 bases between the two germline ends. CDR3 nucleotide sequence: TGTGCCAGCAGAGACTTCTCCTACAATGAGCAGTTCTTC. It yields the protein CASRDFSYNEQFF.

This clonotype appeared a few times. The rearrangement links TRBV20-1 to TRBJ2-7; D is ambiguous. Per the germline V gene, CDR1 is DFQATT and CDR2 is SNEGSKA (reference sequence). This CDR3 region has 15 residues. Trimming took off 6 bases at V and 1 base at J, with 19 bases between the two ends. The CDR3 DNA is TGCAGTGCGGAGAGCCCCGGGCGACCTTCCTACGAGCAGTACTTC. The encoded protein is CSAESPGRPSYEQYF.

The V and J genes are TRBV7-8 and TRBJ1-5; 9 bases fit TRBD1. Looked up from germline, CDR1 is SGHVS and CDR2 is FQNEAQ. The CDR3 is made up of 16 amino acids. Trimming at V came to 3 bases and at J to 1 base, leaving 4 bases not matched to a gene. CDR3 nucleotide sequence: TGTGCCAGCAGCTTCGGGACAGGGATGAGCAATCAGCCCCAGCATTTT. This translates into CASSFGTGMSNQPQHF.

The V gene is TRBV10-2, the J gene TRBJ1-1; D is unclear. The CDR3 is 14 residues long. CDR1 is WSHSY and CDR2 is SAAADI in the germline V gene. V lost 2 bases to trimming and J lost 1 base, with 8 bases between them. Here the CDR3 reads CASSEVRANTEAFF. As DNA, the CDR3 is TGCGCCAGCAGTGAGGTCCGGGCGAACACTGAAGCTTTCTTT.

The rearrangement joins TRBV7-2 to TRBJ2-3, with 11 bases that match TRBD2. The CDR3 consists of 19 residues. V gave up 4 bases and J gave up 6 bases; unmatched junction bases: 18. The germline CDR1 and CDR2 sequences are SGHTA and FQGNSA. This chain's CDR3 is CASSSHTILAGEPGDTQYF. The CDR3 DNA reads TGTGCCAGCAGCTCGCATACGATACTAGCGGGAGAACCCGGGGATACGCAGTATTTT.

The chain joins TRBV3-1 to TRBJ1-2, with D tentatively TRBD1 (5 bases). Germline V gene lookup returns CDR1 LGHDT and CDR2 YNNKEL (reference sequence). CDR3 length: 12 residues. V lost 1 base to trimming and J lost 7 bases, with 7 bases between them. CDR3: CASSQAGPGYTF. In DNA, the CDR3 is TGTGCCAGCAGCCAAGCGGGGCCTGGCTACACCTTC.

Only a few counts were recorded for this clonotype. The genes are TRBV29-1 and TRBJ1-2; no firm D call. The CDR3 is made up of 12 amino acids. The V gene lost 6 bases and the J gene lost 0 bases, with 8 bases spanning the gap. Germline CDR1 is SQVTM and CDR2 is ANQGSEA. CDR3 residues: CSVPWTNYGYTF. The CDR3 coding sequence is TGCAGCGTCCCATGGACTAACTATGGCTACACCTTC.

The chain joins TRBV25-1 to TRBJ2-2; D ambiguous. Germline loops: CDR1 MGHDK, CDR2 SYGVNS. CDR3 length: 14 amino acids. With 1 base removed from V and 2 bases from J, the gap between germline ends came to 5 bases. CDR3: CASSEWGNTGELFF. For the CDR3, the DNA is TGTGCCAGCAGTGAATGGGGTAACACCGGGGAGCTGTTTTTT.

This clonotype turned up a few times. Sequence at one end of the junction differs from germline and may be a read error. The chain employs TRBV6-1 and TRBJ1-4, with TRBD1 identical over 7 bases. The CDR3 covers 16 residues. Germline CDR1 is MNHNS and CDR2 is SASEGT. The CDR3 DNA is TGTGCCGGCAGTCATGGGACAGACGCAACTAATGAAAAACTGTTTTTT. This translates into CAGSHGTDATNEKLFF.

V is TRBV25-1 and J is TRBJ1-6; 7 bases line up with TRBD1. The CDR3 covers 14 residues. Germline loops: CDR1 MGHDK, CDR2 SYGVNS. The ends lost 7 bases at V and 7 bases at J; junction bases unmatched: 7. CDR3 coding DNA: TGTGCCAGCATACAGACAGGGTTCAATTCACCCCTCCACTTT. Its protein is CASIQTGFNSPLHF.

This clonotype has only one observation. Here the CDR3 omits its conserved ending phenylalanine or tryptophan, so a read error is the likely source. V is TRBV7-8 and J is TRBJ1-2; D is unclear. The germline V gene has CDR1 SGHVS and CDR2 FQNEAQ. The CDR3 sequence is 13 residues long. With 2 bases removed from V and 3 bases from J, the gap between germline ends came to 7 bases. In DNA form, the CDR3 reads TGTGCCAGCAGCTTAAGGGCCGACTATGGCTACACCCTC. Encoded protein: CASSLRADYGYTL.

The chain is built from TRBV11-2 and TRBJ2-5; tentatively, D is TRBD2 (5 bases). Matching the DNA end better, TRBJ2-7 makes the J call doubtful. The CDR3 runs to 15 residues. Per germline, CDR1 SGHAT and CDR2 FQNNGV. The CDR3 loop reads CASSPDIGVSYEQYF. Here the CDR3 DNA reads TGTGCCAGCAGCCCGGATATCGGGGTCTCCTACGAGCAGTACTTC.

The chain uses TRBV7-9 and TRBJ1-1; D remains unclear. With 3 bases removed from V and 2 bases from J, the gap between germline ends came to 13 bases. Germline V lookup: CDR1 SEHNR, CDR2 FQNEAQ (reference sequence). The CDR3 is 15 amino acids. The DNA of the CDR3 is TGTGCCAGCAGCTTTCAAATCCTTGAAAACACTGAAGCTTTCTTT. Protein: CASSFQILENTEAFF.

CDR3 nucleotides: TGTGCCAGCAGTTTGGAGGGTCGAGCTTTCTTT. Translated: CASSLEGRAFF. The rearrangement uses TRBV12-3 or TRBV12-4 and TRBJ1-1; D remains unclear. Deletions cut 3 bases from V and 10 bases from J, with 9 bases between. The CDR3 has 11 residues.

Of note for this clonotype: A much larger clone lies a single base off, so this may be a read error. The chain joins TRBV7-2 to TRBJ2-7; D is possibly TRBD1 (5 bases). Germline V CDR1 and CDR2: SGHTA, FQGNSA. The CDR3 covers 14 residues. This CDR3 reads CGSSLPTGAYEQYF. CDR3 in DNA: TGTGGCAGCAGCTTACCTACAGGAGCGTACGAGCAGTACTTC.

This rearrangement joins TRBV6-5 to TRBJ1-5; 8 bases fit TRBD1. The CDR3 extends over 13 amino acids. The V gene end was trimmed by 8 bases and the J gene end by 5 bases; junction bases not matched to a gene: 5. Germline CDR1 and CDR2: MNHEY and SVGAGI. For the CDR3, the DNA is TGTGCCAGCCAACAGGGGGGTGATCAGCCCCAGCATTTT. Protein product: CASQQGGDQPQHF.

The rearrangement links TRBV7-2 to TRBJ2-5; 7 positions match TRBD1. CDR1 is SGHTA and CDR2 is FQGNSA in the germline V gene. The CDR3 is made up of 13 amino acids. The V and J ends lost 5 bases and 5 bases, in that order; junction bases with no gene match: 5. The CDR3 reads CASSVTGVETQYF. The DNA of the CDR3 is TGTGCCAGCAGCGTCACAGGGGTGGAGACCCAGTACTTC.

This chain uses TRBV7-3 with TRBJ2-7, with unresolved D. This CDR3 has 13 residues. CDR1 is SGHTA, CDR2 FQGTGA, per germline. V dropped 5 bases and J dropped 7 bases, with 15 bases sitting between them. The CDR3 loop reads CASSPRLGSEQYF. CDR3 sequence (DNA): TGTGCCAGCAGCCCGCGTCTTGGATCTGAGCAGTACTTC.

This clonotype was picked up many times. V is TRBV28 and J is TRBJ1-4; 7 nucleotides align to TRBD1. CDR3 length: 12 amino acids. Trimming removed 5 bases from V and 8 bases from J; junction bases left unmatched: 2. Per germline, CDR1 MDHEN and CDR2 SYDVKM. DNA of the CDR3: TGTGCCAGCAGTGTGACAGGGGAAAAACTGTTTTTT. Translation gives CASSVTGEKLFF.

The V and J genes are TRBV6-5 and TRBJ1-1; 12 nucleotides align to TRBD1. Unmatched junction bases numbered 6, after V lost 2 bases and J lost 2 bases. CDR3 length: 17 residues. The germline V gene encodes CDR1 MNHEY and CDR2 SVGAGI. Here the CDR3 reads CASSYQGQGARNTEAFF. CDR3 nucleotide sequence: TGTGCCAGCAGTTACCAGGGACAGGGGGCACGTAACACTGAAGCTTTCTTT.